Following are 29 T cell receptor beta chains from one sample sequenced in a study of T cell responses to AZD1222 COVID-19 vaccine. The repertoire was sequenced with immunoSEQ multiplex PCR; TCRdb's copy has only in-frame clones and lacks some. The sample comprises 120,000 or so clones, 85% to 90% of which are singletons, and around a quarter rests with the top ten. This specimen consisted of peripheral blood, obtained on day 0 of AZD1222 vaccination. The source of these receptors is an adult in good health.

The chain employs TRBV7-9 and TRBJ1-2; D may be TRBD1 (6 bases). Germline values: CDR1 SEHNR, CDR2 FQNEAQ (reference sequence). The V gene lost 4 bases and the J gene lost 3 bases, with 21 bases spanning the gap. The CDR3 has 17 residues. CDR3 residues: CASSSTQIRTEDYGYTF. The CDR3 coding sequence is TGTGCCAGCAGCTCCACCCAGATACGGACAGAAGACTATGGCTACACCTTC.

On this clone: At one of its ends the junction is not consistent with the germline gene, which may arise from a read error. The rearrangement uses TRBV7-7 and TRBJ2-2; D is possibly TRBD1 (6 bases). In germline, CDR1 is SSHAT, CDR2 FNYEAQ (reference sequence). The CDR3 extends over 15 amino acids. CDR3 nucleotide sequence: TGTGCTAGCAGCTTCGTACAGGGAAACACCGGGGAGCTGTTTTTT. Translated, it gives CASSFVQGNTGELFF.

This sequence joins TRBV24-1 and TRBJ2-7; D is perhaps TRBD1 (5 bases). CDR3 length equals 15 residues. Germline CDR1 reads KGHDR; CDR2 reads SFDVKD. Trimming left V 4 bases short and J 2 bases short, with 14 bases between. CDR3 protein: CATSDPRRDAYEQYF. In nucleotides, the CDR3 is TGTGCCACCAGTGACCCCCGCAGGGATGCCTACGAGCAGTACTTC.

The chain is built from TRBV2 and TRBJ2-2; D may be TRBD1 (5 bases). The CDR3 has 13 amino acids. The germline V gene has CDR1 SNHLY and CDR2 FYNNEI. V lost 6 bases and J lost 5, with 10 bases in between. CDR3 region: CASSAGRTGELFF. CDR3 in DNA: TGTGCCAGCAGCGCAGGGCGAACCGGGGAGCTGTTTTTT. The entire variable domain, with the rest obtained from reference TRBV2 and TRBJ2-2, is as follows: EPEVTQTPSHQVTQMGQEVILRCVPISNHLYFYWYRQILGQKVEFLVSFYNNEISEKSEIFDDQFSVERPDGSNFTLKIRSTKLEDSAMYFCASSAGRTGELFFGEGSRLTVL.

The genes are TRBV12-5 and TRBJ2-1; 12 bases are a match to TRBD2. With V trimmed by 7 bases and J by 6 bases, 4 bases remained unmatched. CDR1 and CDR2 from the germline V gene are LGHNT and FRNRAP. This CDR3 spans 14 amino acids. CDR3 amino acids: CASVMGLAGNEQFF. The DNA of the CDR3 is TGTGCTAGTGTGATGGGACTAGCGGGCAATGAGCAGTTCTTC.

The chain joins TRBV18 to TRBJ1-3; no clear D. V was trimmed by 3 bases and J by 4 bases, leaving 19 bases between them. The CDR3 loop spans 17 amino acids. CDR1 and CDR2 from the germline V gene are KGHSH and LQKENI. CDR3 region: CASSPRRAMEGGNTIYF. The CDR3 DNA reads as TGTGCCAGCTCACCTAGACGGGCGATGGAGGGAGGAAACACCATATATTTT.

The chain has TRBV18 and TRBJ1-2, with 7 bases aligning to TRBD1. Losses at the gene ends were 0 bases for V and 4 bases for J; bases not matched to a gene: 5. The germline gives CDR1 KGHSH, CDR2 LQKENI. The CDR3 length is 15 residues. CDR3 bases: TGTGCCAGCTCACCACCGCAGGGGGAGATCTATGGCTACACCTTC. It translates to CASSPPQGEIYGYTF.

In this sample, this clone turned up once. V and J are TRBV7-2 and TRBJ2-7; D remains ambiguous. The V gene lost 5 bases and the J gene lost 0 bases, with 5 bases spanning the gap. This CDR3 is built from 12 residues. Germline loops: CDR1 SGHTA, CDR2 FQGNSA. CDR3 loop: CASSTRSYEQYF. CDR3 in DNA: TGTGCCAGCAGCACCCGCTCCTACGAGCAGTACTTC.

This clone has a single count. This chain links TRBV29-1 with TRBJ1-2; TRBD1 aligns across 8 bases. The ends lost 1 base at V and 8 bases at J; junction bases unmatched: 3. Germline CDR1 and CDR2: SQVTM and ANQGSEA. CDR3 length: 12 residues. The CDR3 DNA reads as TGCAGCGTTGAAGGGGACAGGAAGGGCTACACCTTC. This codes for CSVEGDRKGYTF.

This chain connects TRBV7-2 to TRBJ1-5, with 7 bases matching TRBD1. The V gene's germline CDR1 is SGHTA and CDR2 FQGNSA. After removal of 1 base from V and 4 bases from J, the junction contained 4 bases not matched to a gene. This CDR3 comprises 15 residues. This CDR3 is CASSLETGRNQPQHF. The CDR3 nucleotides read TGTGCCAGCAGCTTAGAGACAGGGCGTAATCAGCCCCAGCATTTT.

The chain carries TRBV9 and TRBJ1-3; D unclear. Between the trimmed V and J ends, which lost 0 bases and 0 bases, there was a span of 7 bases. Germline CDR1 and CDR2: SGDLS and YYNGEE. This CDR3 region has 15 residues. The CDR3 sequence is CASSVDETSGNTIYF. The CDR3 nucleotides are TGTGCCAGCAGCGTAGACGAGACCTCTGGAAACACCATATATTTT.

The chain's CDR3 is CAISDGTTTSYEQYF. The CDR3 bases are TGTGCCATCAGTGACGGGACTACTACCTCCTACGAGCAGTACTTC. The V call is TRBV10-3, the J call TRBJ2-7, with 7 bases fitting TRBD2. The CDR3 runs to 15 residues. Germline-derived CDR1 and CDR2 are ENHRY and SYGVKD. Trimming took 3 bases from V and 0 from J; bases not matched to a gene: 5.

The J gene is TRBJ1-5, the V gene TRBV14, with 7 positions matching TRBD1. The CDR3 totals 14 residues. The germline V gene has CDR1 SGHDN and CDR2 FVKESK. V was clipped by 2 bases and J by 6 bases; unmatched bases: 4. The CDR3 sequence: CASSQSGGFQPQHF. CDR3 nucleotide sequence: TGTGCCAGCAGCCAATCAGGGGGATTTCAGCCCCAGCATTTT.

A note on this clone: Other DNA sequences of this sample code for an identical CDR3. V gene TRBV18 combines with J gene TRBJ1-4; D remains ambiguous. CDR3 length equals 14 residues. Germline V gene sequence: CDR1 KGHSH, CDR2 LQKENI. V lost 6 bases and J lost 5, with 13 bases in between. The CDR3 nucleotides read TGTGCCAGCTCCCCCCCGGACCCCAATGAAAAACTGTTTTTT. This encodes CASSPPDPNEKLFF.

This clone was counted once. The genes are TRBV3-1 (or the pseudogene TRBV3-2) and TRBJ2-7; TRBD2 aligns across 8 bases. The CDR3 length is 16 residues. The V gene end was trimmed by 0 bases and the J gene end by 2 bases; junction bases not matched to a gene: 6. Germline V gives CDR1 LGHDT, CDR2 YNNKEL (reference sequence). CDR3 region: CASSQDKSGGPYEQYF. CDR3 coding DNA: TGTGCCAGCAGCCAAGATAAGAGCGGGGGCCCCTACGAGCAGTACTTC.

The V gene is TRBV27, the J gene TRBJ2-1; 9 nucleotides match TRBD1. The V segment lost 6 bases and the J segment 6 bases; nucleotides outside the gene matches: 12. Germline lookup yields CDR1 MNHEY and CDR2 SMNVEV (reference sequence). CDR3 length equals 16 residues. The CDR3: CASSPFRGTGPNEQFF. CDR3 DNA sequence: TGTGCCAGCAGCCCCTTCAGGGGGACAGGGCCCAATGAGCAGTTCTTC.

The chain has TRBV5-5 and TRBJ1-5, with a possible D match to TRBD1 (6 bases). Germline CDR1 reads SGHKS; CDR2 reads YYEKEE (reference sequence). V was pared by 1 base and J by 13 bases, with 15 bases between. The CDR3 totals 13 residues. CDR3 in amino acids: CASSLSNRDFQHF. In nucleotides, the CDR3 is TGTGCCAGCAGCTTGTCCAACAGGGACTTTCAGCATTTT. The full variable domain, in which reference TRBV5-5 and TRBJ1-5 provide the parts outside the CDR3, is DAGVTQSPTHLIKTRGQQVTLRCSPISGHKSVSWYQQVLGQGPQFIFQYYEKEERGRGNFPDRFSARQFPNYSSELNVNALLLGDSALYLCASSLSNRDFQHFGDGTRLSIL.

J is TRBJ2-5 and V is TRBV27; 14 nucleotides match TRBD2. Trimming at V came to 2 bases and at J to 0 bases, leaving 8 bases not matched to a gene. This CDR3 has 19 amino acids. The germline CDR1 and CDR2 sequences are MNHEY and SMNVEV (reference sequence). Here the CDR3 reads CASSLRVGLAGEYQETQYF. In DNA form, the CDR3 reads TGTGCCAGCAGTTTAAGGGTGGGACTAGCGGGAGAGTACCAAGAGACCCAGTACTTC.

The chain recombines TRBV9 with TRBJ2-5, with 11 bases aligning to TRBD2. CDR3 length equals 18 residues. Germline V gene lookup returns CDR1 SGDLS and CDR2 YYNGEE. V lost 0 bases, J lost 2 bases, and 9 bases stayed unmatched. CDR3 sequence reads: CASSVGLLAGGNQETQYF. CDR3 sequence (DNA): TGTGCCAGCAGCGTAGGACTTTTAGCGGGGGGGAATCAAGAGACCCAGTACTTC.

This rearrangement joins TRBV9 to TRBJ1-2, with 8 bases aligning to TRBD1. The CDR3 has 13 residues. J was trimmed by 12 bases and V by 3 bases; bases with no gene match: 10. Germline lookup yields CDR1 SGDLS and CDR2 YYNGEE. The CDR3: CASSGWDRFIHTF. CDR3 coding DNA: TGTGCCAGCAGCGGTTGGGACAGGTTTATCCACACCTTC.

The V call is TRBV15, the J call TRBJ2-2; D might be TRBD1 (6 bases). Germline CDR1 is LNHNV and CDR2 is YYDKDF (reference sequence). This CDR3 spans 17 amino acids. V lost 3 bases, J lost 1 base, and 15 bases lay in between. CDR3 residues: CATSRGAGALNTGELFF. Here the CDR3 DNA reads TGTGCCACCAGCAGGGGGGCAGGAGCCCTGAACACCGGGGAGCTGTTTTTT.

V is TRBV12-5 and J is TRBJ2-7, with 7 bases fitting TRBD1. There are 16 residues in the CDR3. CDR1 is LGHNT and CDR2 is FRNRAP in the germline V gene. V shed 0 bases, J shed 2 bases, and the junction held 7 bases outside the gene matches. This CDR3 reads CASGLVLGQNTYEQYF. The CDR3 bases are TGTGCTAGTGGTTTGGTCCTGGGACAGAATACCTACGAGCAGTACTTC.

The V gene is TRBV3-1 (or the pseudogene TRBV3-2), the J gene TRBJ1-2; the match to TRBD1 covers 7 bases. V lost 1 base and J lost 2; bases outside the gene matches: 4. In germline, CDR1 is LGHDT, CDR2 YNNKEL (reference sequence). This CDR3 spans 15 amino acids. Written as DNA, the CDR3 is TGTGCCAGCAGCCAAGTAACAGGGGCGAACTATGGCTACACCTTC. Amino acids: CASSQVTGANYGYTF.

CDR3 DNA sequence: TGTGCCAGCAGCTTAGCGACTAGTTTGACAGATACGCAGTATTTT. It specifies CASSLATSLTDTQYF. The genes are TRBV7-6 and TRBJ2-3, with a possible D match to TRBD2 (6 bases). V lost 0 bases to trimming and J lost 3 bases, with 10 bases between them. There are 15 residues in the CDR3. CDR1 SGHVS and CDR2 FNYEAQ come from the germline V gene.

The rearrangement uses TRBV18 and TRBJ2-2; D might be TRBD2 (5 bases). The V end lost 0 bases, the J end lost 6 bases, and 8 bases lay between the germline ends. This CDR3 is built from 14 residues. Germline V gene data show CDR1 as KGHSH and CDR2 as LQKENI. The CDR3 region is CASSPPSGSGELFF. The CDR3 DNA reads as TGTGCCAGCTCACCACCATCGGGGTCCGGGGAGCTGTTTTTT.

The rearrangement uses TRBV11-2 and TRBJ2-2, with D hard to call. The CDR3 runs to 15 residues. Between the trimmed V and J ends, which lost 3 bases and 1 base, there was a span of 9 bases. Germline V CDR1 and CDR2: SGHAT, FQNNGV. The CDR3 DNA is TGTGCCAGCAGCTTGGACGGAGTGAACACCGGGGAGCTGTTTTTT. It yields the protein CASSLDGVNTGELFF.

There are a few counts of this clone. The V gene is TRBV14, the J gene TRBJ2-3; 12 bases are a match to TRBD1. V lost 4 bases, J lost 7 bases, and 6 bases stayed unmatched. The CDR3 spans 15 residues. Per the germline V gene, CDR1 is SGHDN and CDR2 is FVKESK. CDR3 bases: TGTGCCAGCAGCCTTGGGACAGGGGGCGCTTATACGCAGTATTTT. Translation gives CASSLGTGGAYTQYF.

The chain uses TRBV29-1 and TRBJ2-7; D possibly corresponds to TRBD1 (6 bases). Trimming shortened V by 4 bases and J by 6 bases, and 16 bases separated the two germline ends. CDR3 length: 13 residues. CDR1 and CDR2 from the germline V gene are SQVTM and ANQGSEA. The CDR3 loop is CSVAYRVLGEQYF. Here the CDR3 DNA reads TGCAGCGTTGCCTACAGGGTTTTGGGCGAGCAGTACTTC.

This chain joins TRBV6-5 and TRBJ1-3; TRBD1 might be the D (5 bases). The CDR3 extends over 14 amino acids. V lost 7 bases, J lost 4 bases, and 14 bases lay in between. From germline, CDR1 is MNHEY and CDR2 SVGAGI. Here the CDR3 DNA reads TGTGCCAGCAAACGGCAAAAGGGGGGAAACACCATATATTTT. Residues: CASKRQKGGNTIYF.